The clone carrying this TCR beta chain was seen a few times. The antigen remains undetermined. The sample originates from a study of blood T cells in healthy people across ages. Each sample provided at least 5.5 micrograms of extracted total RNA. Whole-study results and caveats: Versus aged donors, long-lived donors had higher diversity and more naive CD4+ cells.

The second PCR ran roughly 6 to 12 cycles with a sample-barcoded 5' primer and J-beta primers. Every single cDNA molecule received a tag from a template-switch adaptor with 12 random nucleotides. TCRdb used MiXCR to reprocess the 5' RACE reads, holding one entry per CDR3 protein. The data contain roughly 1,700,000 distinct CDR3 sequences, roughly 30% of them singletons. The clonotype originates from a woman aged 25 to 39 in good health. The sequenced sample was blood.

The CDR3: CASSLAQGAMSGANVLTF. The DNA of the CDR3 is TGTGCCAGCAGCTTAGCGCAGGGGGCGATGTCTGGGGCCAACGTCCTGACTTTC. This chain connects TRBV7-8 to TRBJ2-6, with 8 positions matching TRBD1. Trimming took 0 bases from V and 1 from J; bases not matched to a gene: 5. The CDR3 is 18 amino acids. Germline values: CDR1 SGHVS, CDR2 FQNEAQ.